This TCR beta chain came from a study of T cell responses to AZD1222 COVID-19 vaccine. Findings of the study overall: Spike-spanning, vaccine-associated CD4 TCRs were dominant at 160-218 and 743-854. Sampling that yielded the repertoires occurred only after the peak T cell response.

V was trimmed by 4 bases and J by 7 bases, leaving 25 bases between them. Germline CDR1 and CDR2: SQVTM and ANQGSEA. The CDR3 contains 16 residues. Of note for this clone: Its matching antigen is unknown.

Produced via immunoSEQ multiplex PCR; TCRdb's table is partial and in-frame only. Counted here are more than 95,000 clones, just under 95% occurring once; the ten biggest clones make up about 2.7%. This sample comprised peripheral blood, obtained on day 0 of AZD1222 vaccination. This chain uses TRBV29-1 with TRBJ1-2; TRBD1 is a possible D gene (5 bases). This clonotype was obtained from an adult in good health. The CDR3 protein is CSVAPLSGTQDGGYTF. For the CDR3, the DNA is TGCAGCGTTGCCCCCTTATCCGGGACCCAGGACGGTGGCTACACCTTC.